This is a list of T cell receptor beta chains from one sample in a study of early T cells in non-severe SARS-CoV-2 infection. TCRdb independently ran MiXCR on the 5' RACE reads; one entry per CDR3 protein. The sample lists about 100,000 distinct CDR3 sequences, 11% seen once, with 7.6% in the top ten. The source material was whole blood. These receptors were taken from an adult who was a healthcare worker with PCR-confirmed SARS-CoV-2 infection or an uninfected control (not recorded which). The CDR3 runs from the conserved cysteine through the conserved F or W. A D gene is named only where the DNA matches it firmly. The listing skips clone size in some rows; elsewhere it reads once, few, many or a size class.

J,D,V,size,CDR3,DNA
TRBJ1-3,.,TRBV18,few,CASSPPQVASGNTIYF,TGTGCCAGCTCACCACCACAGGTCGCCTCTGGAAACACCATATATTTT
TRBJ2-7,.,TRBV7-8,.,CASSLAGSGYEQYF,TGTGCCAGCAGCTTAGCGGGATCCGGCTACGAGCAGTACTTC
TRBJ2-7,TRBD1,TRBV5-4,.,CASSPITGTGQGEQYF,TGTGCCAGCAGCCCAATCACCGGGACAGGGCAGGGCGAGCAGTACTTC
TRBJ2-1,TRBD2,TRBV12-3/TRBV12-4,many,CASSRGSGNYNEQFF,TGTGCCAGCAGCCGAGGTAGCGGGAACTACAATGAGCAGTTCTTC
TRBJ1-2,.,TRBV7-8,many,CASSLRGGLMDGRGYTF,TGTGCCAGCAGCCTACGAGGAGGACTAATGGACGGTCGTGGCTACACCTTC
TRBJ2-1,.,TRBV7-2,many,CASSLVLRGNEQFF,TGTGCCAGCAGCTTAGTTTTGAGGGGTAATGAGCAGTTCTTC
TRBJ2-1,TRBD2,TRBV7-9,many,CASSTQGLAGKYLYNEQFF,TGTGCCAGCAGCACCCAGGGACTAGCGGGAAAGTACCTGTACAATGAGCAGTTCTTC
TRBJ2-1,.,TRBV28,few,CASSSMRGSYNEQFF,TGTGCCAGCAGTTCAATGCGGGGTTCCTACAATGAGCAGTTCTTC
TRBJ2-7,.,TRBV20-1,many,CSANWGDKEYEQYF,TGCAGTGCTAATTGGGGGGACAAGGAGTACGAGCAGTACTTC
TRBJ2-1,.,TRBV27,many,CASSSIGDAYNEQFF,TGTGCCAGCAGTTCAATTGGAGACGCCTACAATGAGCAGTTCTTC
TRBJ2-1,TRBD2,TRBV18,.,CASSPRVSGGAGGYNEQFF,TGTGCCAGCTCACCACGAGTTAGCGGGGGTGCCGGCGGGTACAATGAGCAGTTCTTC
TRBJ1-2,.,TRBV3-1,many,CASSQGGSGAGYTF,TGTGCCAGCAGCCAAGGGGGGTCAGGGGCTGGCTACACCTTC
TRBJ2-1,TRBD2,TRBV11-1,many,CASSLLTSGSDEQFF,TGTGCCAGCAGCCTCTTGACTAGCGGGTCGGATGAGCAGTTCTTC
TRBJ2-3,.,TRBV7-9,.,CASSLAGGDTDTQYF,TGTGCCAGCAGCTTAGCAGGGGGGGACACAGATACGCAGTATTTT
TRBJ2-1,.,TRBV27,.,CASSLYRAAGINEQFF,TGTGCCAGCAGTTTATACAGGGCGGCGGGTATCAATGAGCAGTTCTTC
TRBJ2-5,.,TRBV20-1,many,CSARGRQIQETQYF,TGCAGTGCTAGAGGGAGGCAGATCCAAGAGACCCAGTACTTC
TRBJ2-7,TRBD2,TRBV30,.,CAWSGGTSGTYEQYF,TGTGCCTGGAGTGGCGGGACTAGCGGGACCTACGAGCAGTACTTC
TRBJ2-3,.,TRBV11-2,.,CASSLGEGHNTDTQYF,TGTGCCAGCAGCTTAGGCGAGGGACATAACACAGATACGCAGTATTTT
TRBJ1-1,.,TRBV5-1,.,CASSLGDEAFF,TGCGCCAGCAGCCTGGGGGATGAAGCTTTCTTT
TRBJ2-7,.,TRBV20-1,many,CSARPSDSYEQYF,TGCAGTGCCCGACCCTCGGACTCCTACGAGCAGTACTTC
TRBJ1-6,.,TRBV7-9,few,CASSPPRGSLHF,TGTGCCAGCAGCCCCCCCCGCGGGTCCCTCCACTTT
TRBJ2-2,TRBD2,TRBV7-2,many,CASSLALLAANTGELFF,TGTGCCAGCAGCTTAGCGTTACTAGCGGCGAACACCGGGGAGCTGTTTTTT
TRBJ2-1,TRBD2,TRBV3-1,.,CASSSSGALGRNEQFF,TGTGCCAGCAGTTCAAGCGGGGCTCTGGGCCGCAATGAGCAGTTCTTC
TRBJ2-1,.,TRBV4-3,many,CASSQENGGVNEQFF,TGCGCCAGCAGCCAAGAAAACGGCGGGGTGAATGAGCAGTTCTTC
TRBJ2-3,.,TRBV7-2,.,CASSRESTDTQYF,TGTGCCAGCAGCCGAGAGAGCACAGATACGCAGTATTTT
TRBJ2-3,.,TRBV6-1,few,CASLNQADTQYF,TGTGCCAGTCTCAACCAAGCAGATACGCAGTATTTT
TRBJ2-3,TRBD1,TRBV7-2,few,CASSLDQGAVDTQYF,TGTGCCAGCAGCTTAGATCAGGGGGCAGTAGATACGCAGTATTTT
TRBJ1-1,.,TRBV15,.,CATSRETEAFF,TGTGCCACCAGCAGAGAAACTGAAGCTTTCTTT
TRBJ1-4,TRBD1,TRBV18,few,CASSLGQGGEKLFF,TGTGCCAGCTCACTAGGACAGGGAGGTGAAAAACTGTTTTTT
TRBJ2-7,.,TRBV12-3/TRBV12-4,few,CASQRREAYEQYF,TGTGCCAGCCAGCGAAGGGAGGCCTACGAGCAGTACTTC
TRBJ2-7,.,TRBV3-1,many,CASSPTRTWVEQYF,TGTGCCAGCAGCCCTACTAGGACTTGGGTCGAGCAGTACTTC
TRBJ1-4,.,TRBV6-1,many,CASTQGWEKLFF,TGTGCCAGCACGCAGGGTTGGGAAAAACTGTTTTTT
TRBJ2-1,.,TRBV10-2,many,CASSEVDSHNEQFF,TGCGCCAGCAGTGAAGTGGACTCCCACAATGAGCAGTTCTTC
TRBJ2-3,TRBD1,TRBV5-1,.,CASSFRSAGGDTQYF,TGCGCCAGCAGCTTTAGGAGTGCAGGGGGAGATACGCAGTATTTT
TRBJ2-2,TRBD2,TRBV2,.,CASSGKWAGGTNTGELFF,TGTGCCAGCAGTGGGAAATGGGCGGGAGGCACGAACACCGGGGAGCTGTTTTTT
TRBJ2-1,.,TRBV21-1,few,CASMPNSGKKYNEQFF,TGTGCCAGCATGCCTAATAGCGGGAAGAAGTACAATGAGCAGTTCTTC
TRBJ2-1,.,TRBV20-1,many,CSAALTGRPNEQFF,TGCAGTGCTGCCCTTACAGGGAGACCCAATGAGCAGTTCTTC
TRBJ1-5,.,TRBV20-1,few,CSAGRVNQPQHF,TGCAGTGCTGGGAGGGTGAATCAGCCCCAGCATTTT
TRBJ2-3,.,TRBV7-2,many,CASSLEGADTQYF,TGTGCCAGCAGCTTAGAGGGTGCAGATACGCAGTATTTT
TRBJ2-1,.,TRBV6-1,many,CASTSGSSYNEQFF,TGTGCCAGCACTTCGGGAAGCTCCTACAATGAGCAGTTCTTC
TRBJ2-7,.,TRBV28,.,CASSSPQVSDKGTGEQYF,TGTGCCAGCAGTTCCCCCCAAGTTAGTGACAAGGGAACTGGCGAGCAGTACTTC
TRBJ1-1,.,TRBV20-1,few,CSATKPAEAFF,TGCAGTGCTACTAAACCCGCCGAAGCTTTCTTT
TRBJ2-7,.,TRBV5-1,many,CASSILGQDEQYF,TGCGCCAGCAGCATCCTGGGCCAGGACGAGCAGTACTTC
TRBJ1-6,.,TRBV5-1,many,CASSDGQAVGLHF,TGCGCCAGCAGCGATGGGCAGGCCGTCGGCCTCCACTTT
TRBJ1-6,.,TRBV3-1,many,CASSRNSPLHF,TGTGCCAGCAGCCGTAATTCACCCCTCCACTTT